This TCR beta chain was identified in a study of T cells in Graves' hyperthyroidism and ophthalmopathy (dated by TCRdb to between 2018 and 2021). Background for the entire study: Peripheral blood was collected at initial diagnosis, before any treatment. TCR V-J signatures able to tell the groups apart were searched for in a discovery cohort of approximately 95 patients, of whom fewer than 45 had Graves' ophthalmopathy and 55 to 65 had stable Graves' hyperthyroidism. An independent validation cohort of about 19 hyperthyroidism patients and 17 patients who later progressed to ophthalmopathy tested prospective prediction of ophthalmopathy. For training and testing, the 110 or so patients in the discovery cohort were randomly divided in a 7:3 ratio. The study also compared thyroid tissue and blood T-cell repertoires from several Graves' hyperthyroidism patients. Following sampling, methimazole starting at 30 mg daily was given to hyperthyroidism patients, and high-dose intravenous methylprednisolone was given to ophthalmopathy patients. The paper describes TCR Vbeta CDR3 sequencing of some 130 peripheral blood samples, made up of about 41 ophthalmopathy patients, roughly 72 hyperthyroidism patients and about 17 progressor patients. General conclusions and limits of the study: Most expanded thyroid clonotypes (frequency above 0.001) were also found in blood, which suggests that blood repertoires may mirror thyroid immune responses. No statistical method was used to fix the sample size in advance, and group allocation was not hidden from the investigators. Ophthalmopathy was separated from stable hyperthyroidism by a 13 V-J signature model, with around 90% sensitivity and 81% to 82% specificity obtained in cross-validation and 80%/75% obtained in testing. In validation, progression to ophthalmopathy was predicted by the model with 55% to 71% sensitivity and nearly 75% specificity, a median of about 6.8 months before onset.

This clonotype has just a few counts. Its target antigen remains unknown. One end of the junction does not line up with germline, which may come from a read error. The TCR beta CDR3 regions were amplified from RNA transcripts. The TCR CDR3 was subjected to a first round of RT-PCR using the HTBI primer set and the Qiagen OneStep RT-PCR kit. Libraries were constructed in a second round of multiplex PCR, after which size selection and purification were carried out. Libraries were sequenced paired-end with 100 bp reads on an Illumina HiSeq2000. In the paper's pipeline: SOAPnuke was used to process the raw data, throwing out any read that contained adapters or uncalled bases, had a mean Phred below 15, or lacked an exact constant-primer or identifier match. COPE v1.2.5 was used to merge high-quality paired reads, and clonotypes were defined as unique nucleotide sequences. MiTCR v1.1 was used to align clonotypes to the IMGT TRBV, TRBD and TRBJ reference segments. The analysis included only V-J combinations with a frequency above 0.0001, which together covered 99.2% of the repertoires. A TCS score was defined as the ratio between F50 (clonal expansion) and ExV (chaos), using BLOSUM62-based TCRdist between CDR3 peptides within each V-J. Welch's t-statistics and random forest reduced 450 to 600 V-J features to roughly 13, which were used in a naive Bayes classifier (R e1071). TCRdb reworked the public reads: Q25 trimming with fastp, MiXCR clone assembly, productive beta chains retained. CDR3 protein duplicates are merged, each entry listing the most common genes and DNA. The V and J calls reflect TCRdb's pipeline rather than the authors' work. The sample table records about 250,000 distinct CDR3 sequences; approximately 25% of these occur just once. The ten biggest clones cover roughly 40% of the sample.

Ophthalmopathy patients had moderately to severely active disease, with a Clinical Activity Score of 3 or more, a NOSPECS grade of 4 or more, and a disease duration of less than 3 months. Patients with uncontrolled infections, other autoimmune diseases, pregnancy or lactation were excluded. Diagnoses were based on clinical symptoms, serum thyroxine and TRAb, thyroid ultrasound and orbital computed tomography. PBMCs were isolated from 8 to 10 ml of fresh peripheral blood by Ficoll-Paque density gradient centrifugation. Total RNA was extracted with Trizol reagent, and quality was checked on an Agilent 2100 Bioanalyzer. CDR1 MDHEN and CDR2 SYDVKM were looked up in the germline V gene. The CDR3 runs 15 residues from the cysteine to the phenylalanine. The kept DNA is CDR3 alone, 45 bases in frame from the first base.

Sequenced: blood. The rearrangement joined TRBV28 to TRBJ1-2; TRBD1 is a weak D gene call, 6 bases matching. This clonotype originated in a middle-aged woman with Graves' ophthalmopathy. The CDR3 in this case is CASSFTIDRRGGYIF. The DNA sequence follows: TGTGCCAGCAGTTTCACCATCGACAGAAGGGGGGGCTACATCTTC.